These 11 T cell receptor beta chains were all obtained from the same sample, sequenced in a study of early T cells in non-severe SARS-CoV-2 infection. One entry per CDR3 protein, called by TCRdb with MiXCR from the 5' RACE reads. The table has more than 30,000 distinct CDR3 sequences, about 7% seen once. The sample here was whole blood, taken at baseline. The receptors come from an adult who was a healthcare worker with PCR-confirmed SARS-CoV-2 infection or an uninfected control (not recorded which).

There are a few counts of this clonotype. The chain links TRBV6-6 to TRBJ2-7, with 9 bases that match TRBD2. The CDR3 has 15 residues. V dropped 5 bases and J dropped 5; count of bases not matched to a gene: 10. Germline values: CDR1 MNHNY, CDR2 SVGAGI (reference sequence). CDR3 bases: TGTGCCAGCAGTCCATCATTAGCGGGAGCTGACGAGCAGTACTTC. Encoded protein: CASSPSLAGADEQYF.

At least ten counts were recorded for this clonotype. This chain connects TRBV11-2 to TRBJ1-4; 8 bases agree with TRBD1. Germline-derived CDR1 and CDR2 are SGHAT and FQNNGV. The CDR3 has 14 residues. Unmatched junction bases numbered 7, after V lost 5 bases and J lost 8 bases. This chain's CDR3 is CASSRTGRGEKLFF. In DNA form, the CDR3 reads TGTGCCAGCAGCCGGACAGGGCGTGGAGAAAAACTGTTTTTT.

This clonotype was detected many times. The genes are TRBV20-1 and TRBJ1-1; D gene ambiguous. The germline gives CDR1 DFQATT, CDR2 SNEGSKA (reference sequence). CDR3 size: 13 residues. Trimming removed 3 bases at V and 1 base at J, with 9 bases between. This CDR3 reads CSARLPQNTEAFF. The CDR3 DNA sequence: TGCAGTGCTAGGTTGCCACAGAACACTGAAGCTTTCTTT.

This clonotype has at least ten counts. This chain links TRBV3-1 with TRBJ1-2; TRBD1 might be the D (5 bases). Germline V gives CDR1 LGHDT, CDR2 YNNKEL (reference sequence). Trimming pared 2 bases from V and 7 bases from J, leaving 8 bases between. This CDR3 region has 12 residues. DNA for the CDR3: TGTGCCAGCAGCCAACAGGGCTTTGGCTACACCTTC. Protein sequence: CASSQQGFGYTF.

V is TRBV7-8 and J is TRBJ2-5, with TRBD2 matching over 7 bases. CDR3 size: 13 residues. After removal of 5 bases from V and 7 bases from J, the junction contained 7 bases not matched to a gene. Germline CDR1 and CDR2: SGHVS and FQNEAQ. CDR3: CASSPGAGVTQYF. The CDR3, as DNA: TGTGCCAGCAGCCCCGGCGCGGGAGTGACCCAGTACTTC.

There are a few counts of this clonotype. The chain joins TRBV20-1 to TRBJ2-6; no clear D gene. Germline V gene lookup returns CDR1 DFQATT and CDR2 SNEGSKA (reference sequence). Trimming left V 1 base short and J 1 base short, with 8 bases between. CDR3 size: 15 residues. CDR3 DNA: TGCAGTGCTAGAGTAGGCCGATCTGGGGCCAACGTCCTGACTTTC. Amino acids: CSARVGRSGANVLTF.

This clonotype has a count of ten or more. This chain links TRBV15 with TRBJ2-1; maybe TRBD2 (5 bases). Trimming removed 0 bases at V and 6 bases at J, with 15 bases between. Per the germline V gene, CDR1 is LNHNV and CDR2 is YYDKDF (reference sequence). The CDR3 has 16 amino acids. As DNA, the CDR3 is TGTGCCACCAGCAGAGAAGGAGGTTTTTCTCGCAATGAGCAGTTCTTC. Encoded protein: CATSREGGFSRNEQFF.

In the case of this clonotype: One base away lies a much larger clone, so this may be a sequencing read error. The J gene is TRBJ2-3, the V gene TRBV7-6; D gene uncertain. This CDR3 comprises 12 residues. Germline CDR1 SGHVS, CDR2 FNYEAQ. The DNA for the CDR3 is TGTGCCAGCAGCTTAGTAGAGGATATGCAGTATTTT. Translating it yields CASSLVEDMQYF.

V usage is TRBV27 and J usage is TRBJ2-7; 12 bases are a match to TRBD1. Per the germline V gene, CDR1 is MNHEY and CDR2 is SMNVEV (reference sequence). V was pared by 6 bases and J by 6 bases, with 6 bases of the junction left unmatched. This CDR3 contains 14 residues. For the CDR3, the DNA is TGTGCCAGCAGACCCGGGACAGGGGGCACCGAGCAGTACGTC. This gives the protein CASRPGTGGTEQYV.

Many counts were recorded for this clonotype. This chain connects TRBV6-5 to TRBJ2-1; 10 nucleotides match TRBD2. From germline, CDR1 is MNHEY and CDR2 SVGAGI. The J segment lost 4 bases and the V segment lost 2 bases, leaving 5 bases of the junction unmatched. This CDR3 region has 16 residues. CDR3 protein: CASSYDPSGGYNEQFF. The CDR3 DNA is TGTGCCAGCAGTTACGATCCTAGCGGGGGATACAATGAGCAGTTCTTC.

The rearrangement uses TRBV13 and TRBJ2-3; 12 nucleotides match TRBD1. Germline CDR1 reads PRHDT; CDR2 reads FYEKMQ (reference sequence). V lost 5 bases and J lost 1; bases outside the gene matches: 13. The CDR3 sequence is 19 residues long. The CDR3 reads CASSPSGTGGQFRTDTQYF. The CDR3 DNA is TGTGCCAGCAGCCCCTCAGGGACAGGGGGCCAATTCCGCACAGATACGCAGTATTTT.